The 12 T cell receptor beta chains listed next were all sequenced from one sample in a study of T cells in Graves' hyperthyroidism and ophthalmopathy. The CDR3 regions of TCR beta were amplified from RNA transcripts. In the first-round RT-PCR of the TCR CDR3, the HTBI primer set was used. In TCRdb, the multiplex PCR reads were re-called with MiXCR into one record per CDR3 protein. The data show approximately 380,000 distinct CDR3 sequences, around 15% seen once. Sequencing input: blood. Source of these receptors: a man over 45 with Graves' ophthalmopathy.

This chain connects TRBV19 to TRBJ2-5; D is unclear. V shed 4 bases and J shed 5 bases, with 17 bases lying between them. This CDR3 region has 15 residues. From germline, CDR1 is LNHDA and CDR2 SQIVND (reference sequence). The CDR3: CASSTSIQLKETQYF. The DNA for the CDR3 is TGTGCCAGTAGTACTAGTATCCAACTTAAGGAGACCCAGTACTTC.

This clonotype occurred a few times. The CDR3 spells CSVTGAANYGYTF. The DNA for the CDR3 is TGCAGCGTGACAGGGGCGGCTAACTATGGCTACACCTTC. The chain employs TRBV29-1 and TRBJ1-2; TRBD1 matches at 8 bases. The CDR3 totals 13 residues. With V trimmed by 6 bases and J by 0 bases, 3 bases remained unmatched. CDR1 is SQVTM and CDR2 is ANQGSEA in the germline V gene.

The table lists this clonotype with many counts. The chain recombines TRBV7-9 with TRBJ2-7; no clear D gene. V was trimmed by 2 bases and J by 3 bases, leaving 8 bases between them. The CDR3 covers 13 residues. Germline values: CDR1 SEHNR, CDR2 FQNEAQ (reference sequence). Here the CDR3 DNA reads TGTGCCAGCAGCTTATGGAGCCACTACGAGCAGTACTTC. Translation gives CASSLWSHYEQYF.

In this sample, this clonotype turned up many times. V is TRBV12-3 or TRBV12-4 and J is TRBJ1-3, with 8 bases fitting TRBD1. V shed 6 bases and J 0 bases; nucleotides not matched to a gene: 7. CDR3 size: 16 residues. CDR3 in DNA: TGTGCCAGCAGCACGATTGACAGGGGCTCTGGAAACACCATATATTTT. As protein: CASSTIDRGSGNTIYF.

This clonotype has at least ten counts. This sequence joins TRBV3-1 and TRBJ1-2; TRBD1 might be the D (6 bases). CDR3 length: 15 amino acids. Germline V gene sequence: CDR1 LGHDT, CDR2 YNNKEL (reference sequence). With 0 bases removed from V and 4 bases from J, the gap between germline ends came to 12 bases. The DNA of the CDR3 is TGTGCCAGCAGCCAAGACTGGAGCAGGGGCTATGGCTACACCTTC. It yields the protein CASSQDWSRGYGYTF. Looking up the rest from reference TRBV3-1 and TRBJ1-2 gives the full variable domain: DTAVSQTPKYLVTQMGNDKSIKCEQNLGHDTMYWYKQDSKKFLKIMFSYNNKELIINETVPNRFSPKSPDKAHLNLHINSLELGDSAVYFCASSQDWSRGYGYTFGSGTRLTVV.

This clonotype was seen ten or more times. The V gene is TRBV30, the J gene TRBJ1-1; D uncertain. The CDR3 is 12 residues long. V lost 2 bases and J lost 9, with 13 bases in between. Germline CDR1 and CDR2: GTSNPN and SVGIG (reference sequence). The CDR3 loop is CAWSPSGPQAFF. CDR3 in DNA: TGTGCCTGGAGTCCTAGCGGACCCCAAGCTTTCTTT.

This clonotype was detected only a few times. V gene TRBV6-1 combines with J gene TRBJ1-1; TRBD1 matches 9 bases. CDR3 length: 15 amino acids. Germline CDR1 is MNHNS and CDR2 is SASEGT. V shed 4 bases, J shed 2 bases, and the junction held 5 bases outside the gene matches. The CDR3 DNA is TGTGCCAGCAGTGCCCTGACAGGGGGTAACACTGAAGCTTTCTTT. Translation: CASSALTGGNTEAFF.

A remark on this clonotype: With a much larger clone just one base away, this may be a read error. The chain employs TRBV27 and TRBJ2-7; D might be TRBD2 (5 bases). The V gene's germline CDR1 is MNHEY and CDR2 SMNVEV (reference sequence). The CDR3 runs to 16 residues. CDR3: CAGSLVEGPSSYEQYF. CDR3 in DNA: TGTGCCGGCAGTTTAGTAGAGGGCCCAAGCTCCTACGAGCAGTACTTC.

This clonotype showed up many times. The chain carries TRBV12-3 or TRBV12-4 and TRBJ2-1; TRBD1 aligns across 7 bases. This CDR3 contains 15 residues. V trimming: 6 bases; J trimming: 5 bases; junction bases outside the gene matches: 10. The CDR3 DNA is TGTGCCAGCAGATTACGAGGGGGCGGCAACAATGAGCAGTTCTTC. The encoded protein is CASRLRGGGNNEQFF.

In this sample, this clonotype turned up a few times. This may come from a read error, since a much larger clone is one base off. The rearrangement links TRBV2 to TRBJ1-5, with D unresolved. The CDR3 sequence is 14 residues long. Germline CDR1 is SNHLY and CDR2 is FYNNEI. CDR3 residues: CASTTIGFNKPQHF. CDR3 in DNA: TGTGCCAGCACGACAATCGGTTTCAATAAGCCCCAGCATTTT.

This clonotype was recorded a few times. The gene calls are TRBV7-2 and TRBJ2-5; D might be TRBD1 or TRBD2, each matching 6 bases. V was cut by 5 bases and J by 5 bases, with 18 bases left in between. Germline V gives CDR1 SGHTA, CDR2 FQGNSA. The CDR3 has 15 amino acids. Written as DNA, the CDR3 is TGTGCCAGCAGCCTCCAAAGGGGGGCAGGGGAGACCCAGTACTTC. Translation: CASSLQRGAGETQYF.

Remarks on this clonotype: This may be a read error: a much more frequent sequence differs by one nucleotide. The CDR3: CASSDTAGESYNEQLF. The CDR3 DNA sequence: TGTGCCAGCAGTGATACCGCGGGAGAATCTTACAATGAGCAGCTCTTC. V usage is TRBV2 and J usage is TRBJ2-1; 7 bases are a match to TRBD2. The length of the CDR3 is 16 residues. Germline CDR1 SNHLY, CDR2 FYNNEI.